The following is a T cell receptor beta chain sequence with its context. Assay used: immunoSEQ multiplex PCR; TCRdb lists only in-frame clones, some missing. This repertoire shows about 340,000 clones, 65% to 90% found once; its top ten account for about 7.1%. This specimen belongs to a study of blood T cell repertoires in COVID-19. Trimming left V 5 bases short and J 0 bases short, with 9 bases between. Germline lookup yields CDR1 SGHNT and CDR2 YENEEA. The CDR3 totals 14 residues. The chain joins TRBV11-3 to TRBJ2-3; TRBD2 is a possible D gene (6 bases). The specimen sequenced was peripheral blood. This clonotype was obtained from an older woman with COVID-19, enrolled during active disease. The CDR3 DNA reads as TGTGCCAGCAGCCAACTAGCTAGCACAGATACGCAGTATTTT. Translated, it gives CASSQLASTDTQYF.